This TCR beta chain was observed in a study of cytomegalovirus exposure and HLA in healthy donors. Whole-study findings and limits: An analysis that was carried out later associated 15,000 to 20,000 TCR beta sequences with HLA alleles at 0.05 false discovery rate.

The PCR made use of 60 Vbeta and 13 Jbeta primers. The assay was immunoSEQ multiplex PCR, and TCRdb's table has in-frame clones only and misses some. The table has under 150,000 clones, approximately 80% seen once. Notes on this clone: The antigen is not known.

The source is a man aged 45-60 years in good health and CMV-seronegative. Input material: PBMCs.

This CDR3 is CASSLTGRYNTEAFF. The CDR3, as DNA: TGTGCCAGCAGTCTAACAGGAAGATATAACACTGAAGCTTTCTTT. This chain connects TRBV27 to TRBJ1-1; maybe TRBD1 (5 bases). This CDR3 has 15 residues. Germline-derived CDR1 and CDR2 are MNHEY and SMNVEV (reference sequence). V was shortened by 5 bases and J by 2 bases, with 15 bases between the two germline ends.